The next 32 T cell receptor beta chains were all read from a single sample in a study of CD8+CD57+ T cells in acquired aplastic anemia. Whoever was chosen for sequencing had shown CD8+CD57+ cell expansion by flow cytometry. Genomic DNA, the template, was used for profiling of the TCR beta VDJ and CDR3. In TCRdb, the reads were re-called with MiXCR into one record per CDR3 protein. The sample holds 450,000 to 600,000 distinct CDR3 sequences, about a third seen once. The sample was sorted CD4+, CD8+, or CD8+CD57+ T cells (not recorded which) from PBMCs. The receptors shown here come from a human donor with aplastic anemia.

The chain is built from TRBV12-3 or TRBV12-4 and TRBJ2-7; D is possibly TRBD1 or TRBD2 (6 bases each). The CDR3 is 16 residues long. Between the trimmed V and J ends, which lost 2 bases and 3 bases, there was a span of 17 bases. DNA for the CDR3: TGTGCCAGCAGTTTAACCCAGGGGTGGAGGGGCTACGAGCAGTACTTC. Translation: CASSLTQGWRGYEQYF.

The V gene is TRBV5-1, the J gene TRBJ1-4, with 7 nucleotides matching TRBD1. Germline V lookup: CDR1 SGHRS, CDR2 YFSETQ. V trimming: 4 bases; J trimming: 8 bases; junction bases outside the gene matches: 11. This CDR3 is 15 amino acids long. The CDR3, as DNA: TGCGCCAGCAGCCCCACAGACAGGGTTCTCGAAAAACTGTTTTTT. The encoded protein is CASSPTDRVLEKLFF.

The V call is TRBV25-1, the J call TRBJ1-2; 10 nucleotides agree with TRBD1. This CDR3 region has 16 residues. Germline V gene lookup returns CDR1 MGHDK and CDR2 SYGVNS. After removal of 3 bases from V and 9 bases from J, the junction contained 13 bases not matched to a gene. The CDR3 DNA is TGTGCCAGCAGTGAGAGCCAAACCGGGACAGGGGAGAGCTACACCTTC. Translation: CASSESQTGTGESYTF.

This clonotype appeared many times. The chain recombines TRBV7-2 with TRBJ1-3; 7 nucleotides match TRBD1. J lost 6 bases, V lost 5 bases, and 7 bases had no gene match. The CDR3 extends over 14 amino acids. Per the germline V gene, CDR1 is SGHTA and CDR2 is FQGNSA. CDR3 sequence (DNA): TGTGCCAGCAGCCCCCAACAGGGGACAAACACCATATATTTT. Its protein product is CASSPQQGTNTIYF.

This clonotype was recorded many times. The chain couples TRBV7-9 to TRBJ1-2, with 9 bases aligning to TRBD1. The V gene's germline CDR1 is SEHNR and CDR2 FQNEAQ (reference sequence). V lost 4 bases, J lost 4 bases, and 4 bases stayed unmatched. This CDR3 has 14 residues. The CDR3 DNA follows: TGTGCCAGCAGCTCCGGGACAGGGATCTATGGCTACACCTTC. Translating it yields CASSSGTGIYGYTF. Supplemented by reference TRBV7-9 and TRBJ1-2, the full variable domain reads DTGVSQNPRHKITKRGQNVTFRCDPISEHNRLYWYRQTLGQGPEFLTYFQNEAQLEKSRLLSDRFSAERPKGSFSTLEIQRTEQGDSAMYLCASSSGTGIYGYTFGSGTRLTVV.

This clonotype was counted between two and nine times. The chain combines TRBV6-5 with TRBJ2-5, with TRBD2 as a possible D gene (5 bases). Trimming took 3 bases from V and 11 from J, leaving 13 bases between them. Germline V lookup: CDR1 MNHEY, CDR2 SVGAGI. CDR3 length equals 12 residues. The chain's CDR3 is CASSYPGNRQYF. DNA for the CDR3: TGTGCCAGCAGTTATCCGGGAAATAGGCAGTACTTC.

With regard to this clonotype: A read error is possible here, since a much larger clone lies one base away. The rearrangement uses TRBV20-1 and TRBJ1-5, with D perhaps matching TRBD1 (5 bases). Germline CDR1 is DFQATT and CDR2 is SNEGSKA (reference sequence). Trimming stripped 3 bases from V and 6 bases from J, with 18 bases between. This CDR3 is 15 amino acids long. CDR3 bases: TGCAGTGCTAGCAACGCGGGCAGGGTGGGTCAGCCCCAGCATTTT. As protein: CSASNAGRVGQPQHF.

Details on this clonotype: One base away lies a much larger clone, so this may be a sequencing read error. The chain recombines TRBV2 with TRBJ2-3; D gene ambiguous. V was cut by 7 bases and J by 4 bases, with 21 bases left in between. Germline CDR1 reads SNHLY; CDR2 reads FYNNEI. CDR3 length equals 16 residues. This CDR3 reads CASKQKTATSADTQYF. The CDR3 DNA follows: TGTGCCAGCAAACAGAAGACGGCTACCAGCGCAGATACGCAGTATTTT.

Worth noting for this clonotype: Being one base from a much bigger clone, this may be a read error. This rearrangement joins TRBV10-3 to TRBJ2-7; TRBD1 is a possible D gene (5 bases). Germline CDR1 and CDR2: ENHRY and SYGVKD. The CDR3 covers 12 residues. The CDR3 sequence: CASSLGVGLPFF. In nucleotides, the CDR3 is TGTGCCAGCAGCTTAGGGGTCGGTCTGCCCTTCTTC.

At least ten counts were recorded for this clonotype. The chain combines TRBV2 with TRBJ1-2; maybe TRBD1 (6 bases). This CDR3 region has 13 residues. V gave up 8 bases and J gave up 1 base, with 11 bases separating them. Germline V lookup: CDR1 SNHLY, CDR2 FYNNEI. This chain's CDR3 is CASGQSSNYGYTF. The CDR3 DNA sequence: TGTGCCAGCGGACAGAGTAGTAACTATGGCTACACCTTC.

This chain uses TRBV20-1 with TRBJ2-3; 7 bases align to TRBD2. V was clipped by 0 bases and J by 4 bases; unmatched bases: 7. The CDR3 runs 15 residues. Germline CDR1 reads DFQATT; CDR2 reads SNEGSKA (reference sequence). CDR3 sequence (DNA): TGCAGTGCTAGAGAGGGAGCGGGATTTTCAGATACGCAGTATTTT. Encoded protein: CSAREGAGFSDTQYF.

Comments on this clonotype: At one boundary the junction diverges from the germline segment, which might be a read error. V usage is TRBV10-2 and J usage is TRBJ2-7, with a tentative D call TRBD1 (5 bases). Per germline, CDR1 WSHSY and CDR2 SAAADI. This CDR3 region has 14 residues. As DNA, the CDR3 is TGTGCCAGCAGGAAAGGACAAGGAACCTACGAGCAGTACTTC. It yields the protein CASRKGQGTYEQYF.

This clonotype was observed a few times. V usage is TRBV19 and J usage is TRBJ2-5; unclear D gene. CDR3 size: 14 residues. Trimming pared 1 base from V and 3 bases from J, leaving 9 bases between. Germline-derived CDR1 and CDR2 are LNHDA and SQIVND (reference sequence). DNA of the CDR3: TGTGCCAGTAGTATAGTCCGAAGGGAAGAGACCCAGTACTTC. Its translation: CASSIVRREETQYF.

The genes are TRBV5-5 and TRBJ1-1; D is undetermined. This CDR3 is 14 amino acids long. Germline CDR1 and CDR2: SGHKS and YYEKEE (reference sequence). The V end lost 2 bases, the J end lost 1 base, and 9 bases lay between the germline ends. CDR3 residues: CASSFAGPNTEAFF. CDR3 coding DNA: TGTGCCAGCAGCTTTGCAGGACCGAACACTGAAGCTTTCTTT.

This clonotype has just a few counts. This rearrangement joins TRBV2 to TRBJ1-1; possible D gene TRBD1, 5 bases. Trimming stripped 6 bases from V and 4 bases from J, with 24 bases between. This CDR3 has 17 residues. CDR1 and CDR2 (germline): SNHLY, FYNNEI. The CDR3 spells CASSQDNGVARGTEAFF. The CDR3 region has the DNA TGTGCCAGCAGCCAAGACAACGGGGTTGCGAGGGGCACTGAAGCTTTCTTT.

This clonotype has at least ten counts. The rearrangement joins TRBV7-8 to TRBJ1-5; D not resolved. The germline gives CDR1 SGHVS, CDR2 FQNEAQ. V dropped 5 bases and J dropped 3 bases, with 17 bases sitting between them. The CDR3 covers 16 residues. The CDR3 region is CASSPRPRLSNQPQHF. The CDR3 region has the DNA TGTGCCAGCAGCCCTCGACCCCGTTTGTCCAATCAGCCCCAGCATTTT. Drawing the rest from reference TRBV7-8 and TRBJ1-5, the complete variable domain is GAGVSQSPRYKVAKRGQDVALRCDPISGHVSLFWYQQALGQGPEFLTYFQNEAQLDKSGLPSDRFFAERPEGSVSTLKIQRTQQEDSAVYLCASSPRPRLSNQPQHFGDGTRLSIL.

The chain combines TRBV29-1 with TRBJ1-2; 10 nucleotides agree with TRBD1. The V segment lost 6 bases and the J segment 9 bases; nucleotides outside the gene matches: 10. The CDR3 has 13 amino acids. CDR1 and CDR2 from the germline V gene are SQVTM and ANQGSEA. CDR3 protein: CSVKIRDRGSYTF. The CDR3 nucleotides are TGCAGCGTCAAGATACGGGACAGGGGCAGCTACACCTTC. Full variable domain (outside the CDR3, taken from reference TRBV29-1 and TRBJ1-2): SAVISQKPSRDICQRGTSLTIQCQVDSQVTMMFWYRQQPGQSLTLIATANQGSEATYESGFVIDKFPISRPNLTFSTLTVSNMSPEDSSIYLCSVKIRDRGSYTFGSGTRLTVV.

This clonotype turned up a few times. This chain links TRBV20-1 with TRBJ2-7; TRBD2 matches at 7 bases. Losses at the gene ends were 6 bases for V and 5 bases for J; bases not matched to a gene: 16. CDR3 length equals 15 residues. CDR1 and CDR2 (germline): DFQATT, SNEGSKA (reference sequence). As DNA, the CDR3 is TGCAGTGCGGGGAGGGTGGGGGTCGATTATGACGAGCAGTACTTC. Protein product: CSAGRVGVDYDEQYF.

Regarding this clonotype: Possible read error: a much larger clone is one base away. The CDR3 does not end in the conserved phenylalanine or tryptophan, so this is likely a read error. V usage is TRBV7-6 and J usage is TRBJ1-2; D remains unclear. Germline V gene lookup returns CDR1 SGHVS and CDR2 FNYEAQ. With 1 base removed from V and 0 bases from J, the gap between germline ends came to 6 bases. The CDR3 totals 14 residues. The CDR3 sequence: CASSLGHTNYGYTI. CDR3 sequence (DNA): TGTGCCAGCAGCTTAGGACACACTAACTATGGCTACACCATC.

This clonotype was seen at least ten times. This chain links TRBV25-1 with TRBJ1-2; no reliable D call. The CDR3 covers 15 residues. V lost 1 base to trimming and J lost 4 bases, with 13 bases between them. Germline CDR1 is MGHDK and CDR2 is SYGVNS. This CDR3 reads CASSESGGLGYGYTF. Written as DNA, the CDR3 is TGTGCCAGCAGTGAATCCGGAGGGCTCGGCTATGGCTACACCTTC.

This clonotype has a count of ten or more. This sequence joins TRBV20-1 and TRBJ2-5; D remains ambiguous. The CDR3 totals 11 residues. The V end lost 6 bases, the J end lost 2 bases, and 7 bases lay between the germline ends. Germline V gene sequence: CDR1 DFQATT, CDR2 SNEGSKA (reference sequence). The CDR3 region is CSASRQETQYF. The CDR3, as DNA: TGCAGTGCGAGCAGGCAAGAGACCCAGTACTTC.

This clonotype was counted a few times. The chain is built from TRBV19 and TRBJ2-1, with 16 bases matching TRBD2. Per the germline V gene, CDR1 is LNHDA and CDR2 is SQIVND (reference sequence). V was pared by 5 bases and J by 8 bases, with 6 bases of the junction left unmatched. This CDR3 contains 16 residues. This chain's CDR3 is CASSLGTSGGADEQFF. CDR3 bases: TGTGCCAGTAGTCTAGGGACTAGCGGGGGGGCTGATGAGCAGTTCTTC.

V usage is TRBV4-1 and J usage is TRBJ2-3; D unclear. Germline CDR1 MGHRA, CDR2 YSYEKL. V shed 1 base and J shed 5 bases, with 10 bases lying between them. This CDR3 spans 14 amino acids. This CDR3 reads CASSQVGQLDTQYF. The CDR3 DNA is TGCGCCAGCAGCCAAGTAGGGCAGTTAGATACGCAGTATTTT.

The chain is built from TRBV30 and TRBJ1-2; D ambiguous. Deletions cut 1 base from V and 3 bases from J, with 9 bases between. This CDR3 has 13 residues. CDR1 GTSNPN and CDR2 SVGIG come from the germline V gene (reference sequence). The chain's CDR3 is CAWSDVEYYGYTF. DNA of the CDR3: TGTGCCTGGAGTGATGTGGAGTACTATGGCTACACCTTC.

This clonotype showed up many times. The V gene is TRBV7-2, the J gene TRBJ2-5; the D gene could be TRBD1 or TRBD2 (6 bases each). Trimming cost V 5 bases and J 6 bases, with 16 bases left between them. CDR3 length equals 14 residues. The germline gives CDR1 SGHTA, CDR2 FQGNSA. Here the CDR3 reads CASSSLNGGKTQYF. CDR3 in DNA: TGTGCCAGCAGCAGCCTAAACGGGGGCAAGACCCAGTACTTC.

This clonotype was counted many times. This sequence joins TRBV7-2 and TRBJ1-5; D remains unclear. CDR3 length: 16 amino acids. V was pared by 1 base and J by 4 bases, with 14 bases between. Germline CDR1 is SGHTA and CDR2 is FQGNSA. This CDR3 is CASSLVVRNGNQPQHF. As DNA, the CDR3 is TGTGCCAGCAGCTTAGTCGTTAGGAACGGAAATCAGCCCCAGCATTTT. Variable domain in full (rest from reference TRBV7-2 and TRBJ1-5): GAGVSQSPSNKVTEKGKDVELRCDPISGHTALYWYRQSLGQGLEFLIYFQGNSAPDKSGLPSDRFSAERTGGSVSTLTIQRTQQEDSAVYLCASSLVVRNGNQPQHFGDGTRLSIL.

The CDR3 region is CASSTRVFDEKLFF. The CDR3 DNA reads TGTGCCAGCAGCACACGGGTCTTCGATGAAAAACTGTTTTTT. V is TRBV9 and J is TRBJ1-4; D remains unclear. The V end was cut by 4 bases, the J end by 6 bases, with 13 bases between. The germline gives CDR1 SGDLS, CDR2 YYNGEE. This CDR3 contains 14 residues.

This clonotype was detected many times. The chain combines TRBV15 with TRBJ1-6; D is unclear. Germline V gives CDR1 LNHNV, CDR2 YYDKDF (reference sequence). Trimming cost V 0 bases and J 6 bases, with 9 bases left between them. The CDR3 consists of 15 residues. The CDR3 reads CATSREGVFNSPLHF. The CDR3, as DNA: TGTGCCACCAGCAGAGAGGGAGTGTTTAATTCACCCCTCCACTTT.

This clonotype has only a few counts. The chain has TRBV7-9 and TRBJ2-5; TRBD2 matches 16 bases. The CDR3 spans 16 residues. The junction had 4 bases not matched to a gene; V was cut back by 3 bases and J by 6 bases. Per germline, CDR1 SEHNR and CDR2 FQNEAQ (reference sequence). Here the CDR3 reads CASSFPGLAGGQTQYF. DNA for the CDR3: TGTGCCAGCAGCTTCCCGGGACTAGCGGGAGGGCAGACCCAGTACTTC.

This clonotype has more than one count but fewer than ten. The CDR3 is CASSLRDRARGTGELFF. For the CDR3, the DNA is TGTGCCAGCAGTCTACGGGACCGAGCGCGTGGCACCGGGGAGCTGTTTTTT. V and J are TRBV27 and TRBJ2-2, with D tentatively TRBD1 or TRBD2 (5 bases each). The CDR3 consists of 17 residues. CDR1 is MNHEY and CDR2 is SMNVEV in the germline V gene (reference sequence). V was trimmed by 5 bases and J by 4 bases, leaving 20 bases between them.

This clonotype was counted ten times or more. This chain joins TRBV7-9 and TRBJ2-1; TRBD2 aligns across 10 bases. The CDR3 runs to 13 residues. Losses at the gene ends were 6 bases for V and 4 bases for J; bases not matched to a gene: 0. Germline-derived CDR1 and CDR2 are SEHNR and FQNEAQ (reference sequence). CDR3 in DNA: TGTGCCAGCAGACTAGCGGGGTACAATGAGCAGTTCTTC. Amino acid sequence: CASRLAGYNEQFF. The full variable domain, in which reference TRBV7-9 and TRBJ2-1 provide the parts outside the CDR3, is DTGVSQNPRHKITKRGQNVTFRCDPISEHNRLYWYRQTLGQGPEFLTYFQNEAQLEKSRLLSDRFSAERPKGSFSTLEIQRTEQGDSAMYLCASRLAGYNEQFFGPGTRLTVL.

This clonotype appeared many times. The rearrangement joins TRBV24-1 to TRBJ1-5; 8 bases line up with TRBD1. V dropped 4 bases and J dropped 6; count of bases not matched to a gene: 4. The CDR3 length is 14 residues. CDR1 is KGHDR, CDR2 SFDVKD, per germline. The CDR3 bases are TGTGCCACCAGTGACCCGACAGGGGTTCAGCCCCAGCATTTT. This sequence encodes CATSDPTGVQPQHF.